The rows below give T cell receptor beta chains drawn from one sample of a study of early T cells in non-severe SARS-CoV-2 infection. Using its own MiXCR run on the 5' RACE reads, TCRdb lists one record per CDR3 protein. Seen here are 30,000 to 40,000 distinct CDR3 sequences, 6% to 8.5% observed once, and the top ten hold under 25%. The sequenced sample was whole blood, obtained at baseline. These receptors originate from an adult who was a healthcare worker with PCR-confirmed SARS-CoV-2 infection or an uninfected control (not recorded which). CDR3s include the opening cysteine and the closing phenylalanine or tryptophan. The D gene is left open where the match is weak. Where a row states a size, it is once, few, many or the class of an expanded clone; other rows omit it.

>.|TRBJ1-2|.|TRBV10-3
CAISESRYGYTF
TGTGCCATCAGTGAGTCCCGCTATGGCTACACCTTC
>many|TRBJ1-1|.|TRBV25-1
CASSDSGVWDTEAFF
TGTGCCAGCAGTGATTCTGGGGTTTGGGACACTGAAGCTTTCTTT
>few|TRBJ1-4|.|TRBV30
CAWSDRQIEKLFF
TGTGCCTGGAGTGACCGACAGATTGAAAAACTTTTTTTT
>many|TRBJ1-4|TRBD1|TRBV7-9
CASSRDSFGEKLFF
TGTGCCAGCAGCCGGGACAGTTTCGGGGAAAAACTGTTTTTT
>.|TRBJ2-7|.|TRBV7-2
CASSLAGDFRLSYEQYF
TGTGCCAGCAGCTTAGCGGGGGATTTCCGACTCTCCTACGAGCAGTACTTC
>many|TRBJ1-2|.|TRBV28
CASRPNREYYGYTF
TGTGCCAGCAGACCCAACAGGGAATACTATGGCTACACCTTC
>few|TRBJ1-4|.|TRBV9
CASSVSGARRGNEKLFF
TGTGCCAGCAGCGTATCCGGGGCACGAAGAGGGAATGAAAAACTGTTTTTT
>few|TRBJ2-3|TRBD2|TRBV28
CASSPDRLAGGSTDTQYF
TGTGCCAGCAGTCCTGACCGACTAGCGGGGGGAAGCACAGATACGCAGTATTTT
>medium-sized|TRBJ2-4|TRBD2|TRBV28
CASSRWTSAKNIQYF
TGTGCCAGCAGTAGGTGGACTAGCGCCAAAAACATTCAGTACTTC
>many|TRBJ1-2|.|TRBV18
CASSDGQIYGYTF
TGTGCCAGCTCAGACGGACAAATCTATGGCTACACCTTC
>many|TRBJ2-7|.|TRBV5-1
CASSLSGFFYEQYF
TGCGCCAGCAGCTTGTCGGGCTTTTTCTACGAGCAGTACTTC
>.|TRBJ2-1|.|TRBV11-2
CANPQGSNNEQFF
TGTGCCAACCCCCAGGGATCAAACAATGAGCAGTTCTTC
>few|TRBJ2-6|.|TRBV6-2/TRBV6-3
CASRSPGVLTF
TGTGCCAGCAGGAGCCCCGGCGTCCTGACTTTC
>few|TRBJ2-5|TRBD2|TRBV7-6
CASSLRGLSGGETQYF
TGTGCCAGCAGCCTCCGGGGACTAAGTGGTGGAGAGACCCAGTACTTC
>few|TRBJ2-3|.|TRBV5-1
CASSFSGLSTDTQYF
TGCGCCAGCAGCTTTTCCGGCCTCAGCACAGATACGCAGTATTTT
>few|TRBJ2-3|TRBD2|TRBV20-1
CSASYPAGGMGDTQYF
TGCAGTGCTAGTTATCCAGCGGGAGGCATGGGAGATACGCAGTATTTT
>few|TRBJ2-1|.|TRBV10-3
CAISVRSDNEQFF
TGTGCCATCAGTGTTCGGAGTGACAATGAGCAGTTCTTC
>.|TRBJ1-1|.|TRBV5-1
CASSLRGGTEAFF
TGCGCCAGCAGCTTGAGGGGTGGTACTGAAGCTTTCTTT
>.|TRBJ2-5|TRBD2|TRBV20-1
CSALPASGEETQYF
TGCAGTGCCCTCCCGGCTAGCGGGGAAGAGACCCAGTACTTC
>many|TRBJ2-6|.|TRBV7-9
CASSLINSGANVLTF
TGTGCCAGCAGCTTAATAAACTCTGGGGCCAACGTCCTGACTTTC
>many|TRBJ2-2|.|TRBV13
CASSLLDRFTGELFF
TGTGCCAGCAGCTTATTGGATAGATTCACCGGGGAGCTGTTTTTT
>many|TRBJ1-4|.|TRBV6-6
CASSSRGGGFEKLFF
TGTGCCAGCAGTTCGAGGGGAGGCGGTTTTGAAAAACTGTTTTTT
>few|TRBJ2-1|.|TRBV18
CASSRERAPQEEQFF
TGTGCCAGCTCACGGGAGCGGGCCCCTCAAGAGGAGCAGTTCTTC
>.|TRBJ1-4|.|TRBV3-1
CASSQVREKLFF
TGTGCCAGCAGCCAAGTCCGTGAAAAACTGTTTTTT
>many|TRBJ2-5|.|TRBV29-1
CSGAQHRETQYF
TGCAGCGGCGCCCAGCACAGAGAGACCCAGTACTTC
>few|TRBJ1-2|.|TRBV5-6
CASSWTGESASGYTF
TGTGCCAGCAGCTGGACCGGCGAGTCCGCTAGTGGCTACACCTTC
>few|TRBJ1-5|.|TRBV2
CASTTQGNQPQHF
TGTGCCAGCACGACTCAGGGGAATCAGCCCCAGCATTTT
>.|TRBJ2-7|TRBD2|TRBV4-3
CASSQVGGGAYEQYF
TGCGCCAGCAGCCAAGTGGGGGGAGGGGCCTACGAGCAGTACTTC
>.|TRBJ2-7|.|TRBV11-2
CASSLVGATYEQYF
TGTGCCAGCAGCTTAGTTGGGGCCACCTACGAGCAGTACTTC
>many|TRBJ2-7|.|TRBV7-9
CASSPVAESYEQYF
TGTGCCAGCAGCCCTGTAGCGGAGTCCTACGAGCAGTACTTC
>many|TRBJ2-3|.|TRBV28
CASSYWKGTTDTQYF
TGTGCCAGCAGTTATTGGAAGGGAACCACAGATACGCAGTATTTT
>many|TRBJ2-3|.|TRBV27
CASSASSSTDTQYF
TGTGCCAGCAGTGCCTCTAGTTCCACAGATACGCAGTATTTT
>.|TRBJ2-3|TRBD1|TRBV6-6
CAIGTGSTDTQYF
TGTGCCATTGGGACAGGCAGCACAGATACGCAGTATTTT
>.|TRBJ1-4|.|TRBV12-3/TRBV12-4
CASSLFGAREKLFF
TGTGCCAGCAGCTTGTTCGGGGCTCGTGAAAAACTGTTTTTT
>medium-sized|TRBJ2-5|.|TRBV3-1
CASSPQLGSWWETQYF
TGTGCCAGCAGCCCGCAGCTCGGTAGTTGGTGGGAGACCCAGTACTTC
>many|TRBJ2-1|TRBD1|TRBV7-2
CASSLDGDSHNEQFF
TGTGCCAGCAGCTTAGATGGGGACAGTCACAATGAGCAGTTCTTC
>many|TRBJ2-3|TRBD1|TRBV12-3/TRBV12-4
CASSSNRGMYSDTQYF
TGTGCCAGCAGTTCTAACAGGGGCATGTACTCAGATACGCAGTATTTT
>many|TRBJ2-7|TRBD2|TRBV29-1
CSVAPGTSTYEQYF
TGCAGCGTTGCCCCCGGGACTAGTACCTACGAGCAGTACTTC
>many|TRBJ1-4|TRBD1|TRBV7-9
CASSPRQGSATNEKLFF
TGTGCCAGCAGCCCTAGACAGGGATCTGCAACTAATGAAAAACTGTTTTTT
>few|TRBJ2-1|TRBD1|TRBV11-2
CASSLGQGTYNEQFF
TGTGCCAGCAGCTTAGGACAGGGGACCTACAATGAGCAGTTCTTC
>few|TRBJ1-1|.|TRBV7-2
CASSSIQHEAFF
TGTGCCAGCAGCTCCATTCAGCACGAAGCTTTCTTT
>.|TRBJ1-3|.|TRBV5-1
CASSPGDAGNTIYF
TGCGCCAGCAGTCCAGGGGACGCTGGAAACACCATATATTTT
>many|TRBJ2-1|TRBD1|TRBV11-3
CASSLGRGTGFDNEQFF
TGTGCCAGCAGCTTAGGGCGAGGGACAGGGTTTGACAATGAGCAGTTCTTC
>many|TRBJ1-2|.|TRBV4-1
CASSVEGGYGYTF
TGCGCCAGCAGCGTTGAAGGGGGCTATGGCTACACCTTC
>few|TRBJ2-7|.|TRBV6-2/TRBV6-3
CASGYSVREDYEQYF
TGTGCCAGCGGTTACTCCGTCCGGGAAGATTACGAGCAGTACTTC
>few|TRBJ2-3|.|TRBV7-9
CASSPRVSTMETDTQYF
TGTGCCAGCAGCCCTAGAGTTTCCACAATGGAAACAGATACGCAGTATTTT
>many|TRBJ1-1|.|TRBV3-1
CASSQEPVKSLEAFF
TGTGCCAGCAGCCAAGAGCCCGTTAAATCCCTTGAAGCTTTCTTT
>many|TRBJ1-1|TRBD1|TRBV7-2
CASSARQGARTEAFF
TGTGCCAGCAGCGCCAGACAGGGGGCACGGACTGAAGCTTTCTTT
>.|TRBJ2-1|.|TRBV20-1
CSASRWDGNNEQFF
TGCAGTGCTAGTAGGTGGGATGGAAACAATGAGCAGTTCTTC
>many|TRBJ1-5|.|TRBV28
CASSLLGQPQHF
TGTGCCAGCAGTTTATTAGGTCAGCCCCAGCATTTT
>.|TRBJ2-4|TRBD1|TRBV5-1
CASSPGQENIQYF
TGCGCCAGCAGCCCGGGACAGGAAAACATTCAGTACTTC
>.|TRBJ1-2|TRBD1|TRBV12-3/TRBV12-4
CASSLGQGGGYTF
TGTGCCAGCAGTTTGGGACAGGGAGGAGGCTACACCTTC
>few|TRBJ2-5|.|TRBV6-1
CASSRIHLVETQYF
TGTGCCAGCAGCCGCATACATTTAGTAGAGACCCAGTACTTC
>many|TRBJ1-2|.|TRBV6-6
CASSRDQGGGYTF
TGTGCCAGCAGTCGTGACCAGGGAGGTGGCTACACCTTC
>many|TRBJ2-1|.|TRBV5-1
CASSLVIEGEQFF
TGCGCCAGCAGCTTGGTTATCGAAGGTGAGCAGTTCTTC